These T cell receptor beta chains were read from a single sample in a study of CD8+CD57+ T cells in acquired aplastic anemia. TCRdb fed the reads into MiXCR, producing one record per CDR3 protein. Of hundreds of thousands of distinct CDR3 sequences in the sample, around 30% were seen once. The sample consisted of sorted CD4+, CD8+, or CD8+CD57+ T cells (not recorded which) from PBMCs. The source of these receptors is a human donor with aplastic anemia. Both conserved end residues are part of each CDR3. A D gene is named only where the DNA matches it firmly. Size values are once, few and many counts, or a class for expanded clones, and some rows have none.

d_gene	j_gene	abundance	v_gene	CDR3nt	CDR3aa
TRBD2	TRBJ2-1	few	TRBV20-1	TGCAGTGCTCGGGGACTAGCGGGGTCGGATGAGCAGTTCTTC	CSARGLAGSDEQFF
.	TRBJ2-4	.	TRBV7-3	TGTGCCAGCAGCTTAACGCAGCGGGACATTCAGTACTTC	CASSLTQRDIQYF
.	TRBJ2-7	.	TRBV5-1	TGCGCCAGCAGCTTGTTGGGGAGCTCCTACGAGCAGTACTTC	CASSLLGSSYEQYF
.	TRBJ1-4	few	TRBV20-1	TGCAGTGCTAGGAACACCGCTGAAAAACTGTTTTTT	CSARNTAEKLFF
TRBD1	TRBJ2-3	many	TRBV19	TGTGCCAGTAGCTCCAGGACAGGGTCCGGCACAGATACGCAGTATTTT	CASSSRTGSGTDTQYF
.	TRBJ1-4	.	TRBV7-6	TGTGCCAGCAGAACGGGTGAGGGTAATGAAAAACTGTTTTTT	CASRTGEGNEKLFF
.	TRBJ1-5	.	TRBV4-3	TGCGCCAGCAGCCAACGGGGTGGAAGCAATCAGCCCCAGCATTTT	CASSQRGGSNQPQHF
.	TRBJ1-1	many	TRBV10-2	TGCGCCAGCAGTGAGTCTATTCTTAAGGAGGGTGTCACTGAAGCTTTCTTT	CASSESILKEGVTEAFF
TRBD2	TRBJ2-1	many	TRBV7-3	TGTGCCAGCAGCTTAACGACTAGCAGTGAGCAGTTCTTC	CASSLTTSSEQFF
.	TRBJ1-1	.	TRBV6-5	TGTGCCAGCAGTTACCTCACGAACACTGAAGCTTTCTTT	CASSYLTNTEAFF
TRBD2	TRBJ2-5	few	TRBV10-3	TGTGCCAGCAGTGAATCAACTAGCGGGAGATATGAGACCCAGTACTTC	CASSESTSGRYETQYF
.	TRBJ1-2	few	TRBV27	TGTGCCAGCAGCCCCGGGACGGTGCTCGGGTACACCTTC	CASSPGTVLGYTF
.	TRBJ1-5	many	TRBV19	TGTGCCAGTAGTATCGGTGGAGGGGCAAGGAGCAATCAGCCCCAGCATTTT	CASSIGGGARSNQPQHF
.	TRBJ2-7	few	TRBV30	TGTGCCTGGAGTGTACCAGGAGGAACCTACGAGCAGTACTTC	CAWSVPGGTYEQYF
.	TRBJ1-5	many	TRBV7-3	TGTGCCAGCAGCTTAAGTCTCAATCAGCCCCAGCATTTT	CASSLSLNQPQHF
TRBD1	TRBJ2-7	many	TRBV9	TGTGCCAGCAGCGTAGGGGACAGGGGCTACGAGCAGTACTTC	CASSVGDRGYEQYF
.	TRBJ2-6	many	TRBV15	TGTGCCACCACAGGGTCTGGGGCCAACGTCCTGACTTTC	CATTGSGANVLTF
.	TRBJ1-5	few	TRBV30	TGTGCCTGGAGTGTACAAGGGGTGAGCAATCAGCCCCAGCATTTT	CAWSVQGVSNQPQHF
.	TRBJ2-7	.	TRBV24-1	TGTGCCAGCGGAGTTGGAGTCTACGAGCAGTACTTC	CASGVGVYEQYF
TRBD2	TRBJ2-1	.	TRBV11-2	TGTGCCAGCTCCTCCGGGACGGGGGGACCCTACAATGAGCAGTTCTTC	CASSSGTGGPYNEQFF
.	TRBJ1-1	.	TRBV15	TGTGCCACCAGCAGAGACTATGAAGCTTTCTTT	CATSRDYEAFF
.	TRBJ2-1	few	TRBV19	TGTGCCAGTACATCCGGGACGCCGAGACTCAGCTCCTACAATGAGCAGTTCTTC	CASTSGTPRLSSYNEQFF
TRBD2	TRBJ2-1	.	TRBV3-1	TGTGCCAGCAGACGGACTAGCGGGAGGATCGATGAGCAGTTCTTC	CASRRTSGRIDEQFF
TRBD1	TRBJ2-1	.	TRBV2	TGTGCCAGCAACCGGGACAGGGGTAACCATGAGCAGTTCTTC	CASNRDRGNHEQFF
.	TRBJ2-3	many	TRBV24-1	TGTGCCACCACATCCGGCGGGAGCACAGATACGCAGTATTTT	CATTSGGSTDTQYF
.	TRBJ1-3	few	TRBV25-1	TGTGCCAGCAGCTTAGGGAGATCCGTCTCTGGAAACACCATATATTTT	CASSLGRSVSGNTIYF
TRBD1	TRBJ1-2	many	TRBV2	TGTGCCAGCAGTGGGGACAGGGGGACTTTAGGGTATGGCTACACCTTC	CASSGDRGTLGYGYTF
TRBD1	TRBJ1-6	many	TRBV14	TGTGCCAGCAGCCAAACAGGGGCAGGGAATTCACCCCTCCACTTT	CASSQTGAGNSPLHF
TRBD1	TRBJ2-5	many	TRBV20-1	TGCAGTGAGGGGACAGGGGGCGAGGGGACCCAGTACTTC	CSEGTGGEGTQYF
.	TRBJ1-2	few	TRBV6-1	TGTGCCAGCAGTGCCGCGGGGAATCACTATGGCTACACCTTC	CASSAAGNHYGYTF
.	TRBJ2-3	few	TRBV14	TGTGCCAGCAGCTTATACCTCGCCCTCGACAGGCCAGATACGCAGTATTTT	CASSLYLALDRPDTQYF
TRBD1	TRBJ1-2	many	TRBV9	TGTGCCAGCAGCCCAAGAACCGGGACAGGGAACTATGGCTACACCTTC	CASSPRTGTGNYGYTF
.	TRBJ1-2	.	TRBV19	TGTGCCACCCGGAGGACAGAAGATCCCTATGGCTACACCTTC	CATRRTEDPYGYTF
TRBD1	TRBJ2-7	.	TRBV29-1	TGCAGCGTATGGACAGGGGGAGGGGGCTCCTACGAGCAGTACTTC	CSVWTGGGGSYEQYF
.	TRBJ1-6	.	TRBV28	TGTGCCAGCAGTTTAAGGGTGAAATCACCCCTCCACTTT	CASSLRVKSPLHF
.	TRBJ1-3	few	TRBV6-1	TGTGCCAGCGGACGGACACCTGGAAACACCATATATTTT	CASGRTPGNTIYF
TRBD2	TRBJ2-3	few	TRBV20-1	TGCAGTGCTAGAGGACCTATAGCGGGACGAAGCACAGATACGCAGTATTTT	CSARGPIAGRSTDTQYF
TRBD2	TRBJ2-3	.	TRBV19	TGTGCCAGTAGTCAGAGCCCTAGCGGCCGCACAGATACGCAGTATTTT	CASSQSPSGRTDTQYF
.	TRBJ1-1	.	TRBV28	TGTGCCAGCACAGGACGGGAAGCTTTCTTT	CASTGREAFF
.	TRBJ2-5	.	TRBV2	TGTGCCAGCAGGTCGGACGGCCTCTGGGAGACCCAGTACTTC	CASRSDGLWETQYF
.	TRBJ1-2	.	TRBV12-3/TRBV12-4	TGTGCCAGCACGGGCGACTATGGCTACACCTTC	CASTGDYGYTF
TRBD1	TRBJ2-2	.	TRBV6-1	TGTGCCAGCAGTCATGCCGTGGGACAGGACCAAAACACCGGGGAGCTGTTTTTT	CASSHAVGQDQNTGELFF
.	TRBJ1-1	few	TRBV20-1	TGCAGTGCTAGAGATCGAGGCGCACGGATGATGAACACTGAAGCTTTCTTT	CSARDRGARMMNTEAFF
TRBD2	TRBJ2-7	many	TRBV24-1	TGTGCCACCAGTGATCCCACTGCGGGAGATAAGTACGAGCAGTACTTC	CATSDPTAGDKYEQYF
.	TRBJ1-6	few	TRBV6-1	TGTGCCAGCAGTGGACACAGCGGCCACAATTCACCCCTCCACTTT	CASSGHSGHNSPLHF
.	TRBJ1-2	few	TRBV12-3/TRBV12-4	TGTGCCAGCAGTTTTCGAGGGGCGGCCTATGGCTACACCTTC	CASSFRGAAYGYTF
TRBD1	TRBJ2-1	.	TRBV9	TGTGCCAGCAGCGCGACAGGGGACAATGAGCAGTTCTTC	CASSATGDNEQFF
TRBD1	TRBJ1-2	few	TRBV5-1	TGCGCCAGCAGCCCCCTTTTGGGGACAGGGGTGTTTGGTGGCTACACCTTC	CASSPLLGTGVFGGYTF
TRBD1	TRBJ1-3	.	TRBV11-2	TGTGCCAGCAGCTTTTTGCGACAGGGGGCCCACTCTGGAAACACCATATATTTT	CASSFLRQGAHSGNTIYF
TRBD1	TRBJ1-4	.	TRBV5-1	TGCGCCAGCAGCGGGACGGGACAGATGAATGAAAAACTGTTTTTT	CASSGTGQMNEKLFF
TRBD1	TRBJ1-1	many	TRBV7-9	TGTGCCAGCAACGCGGACAGGGCGAACACTGAAGCTTTCTTT	CASNADRANTEAFF
.	TRBJ2-7	few	TRBV2	TGTGCCAGCAGTCAAAAATTACAGGGTATCAACGAGCAGTACTTC	CASSQKLQGINEQYF
.	TRBJ2-7	.	TRBV11-2	TGTGCCAGCAGCTTAGTCGGGACGGGATACTACGAGCAGTACTTC	CASSLVGTGYYEQYF
TRBD1	TRBJ2-3	.	TRBV15	TGTGCCACCAGCTACAGGGGGGCAGATACGCAGTATTTT	CATSYRGADTQYF
.	TRBJ2-6	many	TRBV20-1	TGCAGTGCTAGGGCACTGACAGCTGGGGCCAACGTCCTGACTTTC	CSARALTAGANVLTF